This T cell receptor (beta chain) was captured in a study of blood T cell repertoires in COVID-19. Study at large: Sources were T cells, B-cell-depleted T cells, or PBMCs; the material itself was cDNA or gDNA.

Trimming took off 5 bases at V and 8 bases at J, with 12 bases between the two ends. The CDR3 totals 12 residues. CDR1 and CDR2 from the germline V gene are LNHDA and SQIVND (reference sequence). Original handling: Reference gene primer amplification yielded estimated nucleated cell counts. Produced via immunoSEQ multiplex PCR; TCRdb's table is partial and in-frame only. The V and J calls and clone size are taken from that table; D and trimming were inferred from the DNA. This sample has a few hundred thousand clones, with approximately 87% found just once. Participants had their cohort set by participant-reported clinical history. Recovery meant two consecutive negative NP/OP PCR tests, professional clearance, or resolved symptoms.

The sequencing sample was made of PBMCs or T cells enriched from blood (not recorded which). This clonotype was obtained from a middle-aged woman who had recovered from COVID-19. J is TRBJ1-2 and V is TRBV19; D perhaps matches TRBD1 (6 bases). The CDR3 DNA follows: TGTGCCAGTAGTTCACAGGGTAAGGGCTACACCTTC. Residues: CASSSQGKGYTF.